This T cell receptor beta chain derives from a study of shared clonotypes between healthy human individuals. Donors, without exception, were Caucasian adults residing in Nashville, Tennessee. In the authors' methods: Filtering differed for immunoSEQ, which gave only junction sequences without quality scores. Using immunoSEQ multiplex PCR, the repertoire was profiled, and TCRdb retains in-frame clones only, with some absent. That table supplies the V and J calls and clone size; D and trimming were determined from the DNA. The data contain a few hundred thousand clones, roughly 84% of them singletons. General study results and limits: Compared with memory subsets, naive subsets generally had larger estimated richness. The sole specimen, blood, was sampled, and tissue repertoires likely differ.

Per germline, CDR1 MNHEY and CDR2 SVGAGI. The CDR3 runs 15 residues. V was trimmed by 2 bases and J by 0 bases, leaving 9 bases between them. Comment on this clone: Its antigen remains unknown. Other DNA sequences in the same sample also yield this CDR3.

The chain is built from TRBV6-5 and TRBJ2-3; TRBD2 might be the D (6 bases). This clonotype was obtained from a young man in good health. Sequenced input: memory CD8+ T cells sorted from blood. Specified subset: CD45RO+ cells pooled with CCR7-negative TemRA cells. The CDR3 nucleotides are TGTGCCAGCAGTTACGGCGGGGCTAGCACAGATACGCAGTATTTT. Residues: CASSYGGASTDTQYF.